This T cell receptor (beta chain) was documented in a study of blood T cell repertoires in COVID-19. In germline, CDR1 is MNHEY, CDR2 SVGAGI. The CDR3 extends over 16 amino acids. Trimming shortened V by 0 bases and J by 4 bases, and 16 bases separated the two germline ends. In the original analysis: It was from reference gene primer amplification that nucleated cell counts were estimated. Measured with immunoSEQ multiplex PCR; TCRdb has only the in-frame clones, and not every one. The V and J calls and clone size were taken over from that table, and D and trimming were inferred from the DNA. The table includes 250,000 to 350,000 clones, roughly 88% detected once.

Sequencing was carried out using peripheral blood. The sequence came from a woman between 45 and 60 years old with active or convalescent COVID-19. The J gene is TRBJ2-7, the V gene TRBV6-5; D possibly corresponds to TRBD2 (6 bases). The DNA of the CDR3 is TGTGCCAGCAGTTACTCGGAGGTGGGGGGAAGATACGAGCAGTACTTC. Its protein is CASSYSEVGGRYEQYF.